The present entry profiles one TCR beta chain with its context. These data belong to a study of technical replicates of blood from a few donors. Profiling relied on immunoSEQ multiplex PCR, and the TCRdb table lists in-frame clones only, not all of them. The data show roughly 50,000 clones, about 95% seen once. V was pared by 5 bases and J by 0 bases, with 13 bases between. The CDR3 consists of 15 residues. Germline V gene lookup returns CDR1 LGHNA and CDR2 YSLEER. The origin of this receptor is a human donor in good health. Some clones in this sample may be carry-over from other donors' samples. The chain couples TRBV4-3 to TRBJ1-2; D unresolved. Sequences were obtained from PBMCs. In DNA, the CDR3 is TGCGCCAGCAGCTTCATCGGGGTAGCTAACTATGGCTACACCTTC. It encodes CASSFIGVANYGYTF.